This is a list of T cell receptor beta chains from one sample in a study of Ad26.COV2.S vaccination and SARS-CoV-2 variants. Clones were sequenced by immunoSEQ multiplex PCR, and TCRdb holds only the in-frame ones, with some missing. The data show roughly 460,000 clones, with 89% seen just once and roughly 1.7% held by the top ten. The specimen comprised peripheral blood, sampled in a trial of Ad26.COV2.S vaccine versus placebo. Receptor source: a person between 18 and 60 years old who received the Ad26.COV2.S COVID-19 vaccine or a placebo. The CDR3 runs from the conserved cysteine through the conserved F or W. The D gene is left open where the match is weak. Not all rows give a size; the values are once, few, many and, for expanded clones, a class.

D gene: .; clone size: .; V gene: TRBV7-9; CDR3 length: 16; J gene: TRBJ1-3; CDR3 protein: CASSRIDPTGGNTIYF; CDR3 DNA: TGTGCCAGCAGCCGCATAGACCCTACCGGGGGAAACACCATATATTTT
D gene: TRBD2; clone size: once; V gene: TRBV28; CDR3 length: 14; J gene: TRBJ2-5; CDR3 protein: CASRPGLAWETQYF; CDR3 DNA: TGTGCCAGCAGACCGGGACTAGCTTGGGAGACCCAGTACTTC
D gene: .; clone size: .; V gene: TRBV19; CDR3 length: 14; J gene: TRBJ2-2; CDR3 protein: CASSIRPNTGELFF; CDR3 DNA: TGTGCCAGTAGTATCCGCCCGAACACCGGGGAGCTGTTTTTT
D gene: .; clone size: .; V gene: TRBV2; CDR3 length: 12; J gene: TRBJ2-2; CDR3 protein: CASTGAGGELFF; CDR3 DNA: TGTGCCAGCACAGGGGCCGGCGGGGAGCTGTTTTTT
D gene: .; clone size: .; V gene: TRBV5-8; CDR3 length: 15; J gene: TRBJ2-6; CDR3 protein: CASSLGQPGANVLTF; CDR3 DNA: TGTGCCAGCAGCTTGGGACAGCCCGGGGCCAACGTCCTGACTTTC
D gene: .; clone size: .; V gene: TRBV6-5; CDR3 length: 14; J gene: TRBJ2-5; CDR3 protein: CASSYSSRLETQYF; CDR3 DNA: TGTGCCAGCAGTTACTCGAGCCGTTTAGAGACCCAGTACTTC
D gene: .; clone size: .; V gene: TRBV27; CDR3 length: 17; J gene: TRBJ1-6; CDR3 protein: CASSSTPRGSYNSPLHF; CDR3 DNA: TGTGCCAGCAGTTCTACCCCCCGTGGGTCCTATAATTCACCCCTCCACTTT
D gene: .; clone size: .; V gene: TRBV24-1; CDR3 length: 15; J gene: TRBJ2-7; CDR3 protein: CATSDYGTLTYEQYF; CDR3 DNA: TGTGCCACCAGTGATTACGGTACCCTAACCTACGAGCAGTACTTC
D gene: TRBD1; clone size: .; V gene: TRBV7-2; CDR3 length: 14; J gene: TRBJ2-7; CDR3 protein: CASSLGQDPYEQYF; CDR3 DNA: TGTGCCAGCAGCTTGGGACAGGATCCCTACGAGCAGTACTTC
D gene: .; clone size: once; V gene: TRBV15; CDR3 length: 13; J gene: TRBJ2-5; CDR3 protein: CATSNGRWETQYF; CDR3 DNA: TGTGCCACCAGCAACGGACGGTGGGAGACCCAGTACTTC
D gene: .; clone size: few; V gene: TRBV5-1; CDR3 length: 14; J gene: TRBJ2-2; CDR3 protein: CASSLLGNTGELFF; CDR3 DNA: TGCGCCAGCAGCTTGCTAGGGAACACCGGGGAGCTGTTTTTT
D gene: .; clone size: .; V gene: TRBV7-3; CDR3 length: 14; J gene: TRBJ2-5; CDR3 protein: CASSWGSFIETQYF; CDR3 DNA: TGTGCCAGCAGCTGGGGTAGTTTCATAGAGACCCAGTACTTC
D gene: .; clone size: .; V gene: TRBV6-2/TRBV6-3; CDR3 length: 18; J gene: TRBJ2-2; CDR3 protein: CASSYDHRTGMRTGELFF; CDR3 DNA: TGTGCCAGCAGTTACGACCACCGCACGGGAATGAGGACCGGGGAGCTGTTTTTT
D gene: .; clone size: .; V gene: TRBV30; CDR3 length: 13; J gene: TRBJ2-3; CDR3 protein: CAWSRLDSDTQYF; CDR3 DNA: TGTGCCTGGAGTCGGCTAGATTCGGATACGCAGTATTTT
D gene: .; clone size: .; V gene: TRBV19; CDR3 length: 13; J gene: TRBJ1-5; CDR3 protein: CASNLDRSQPQHF; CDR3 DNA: TGTGCCAGTAATCTAGACAGGTCTCAGCCCCAGCATTTT
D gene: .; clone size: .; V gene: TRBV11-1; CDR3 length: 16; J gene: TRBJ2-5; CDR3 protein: CASSLRGGAPQETQYF; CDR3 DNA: TGTGCCAGCAGCTTACGTGGGGGGGCGCCCCAAGAGACCCAGTACTTC
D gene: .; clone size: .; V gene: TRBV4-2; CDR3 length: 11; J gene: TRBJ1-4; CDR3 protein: CASSQEGKLFF; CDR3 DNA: TGTGCCAGCAGCCAAGAGGGCAAACTGTTTTTT